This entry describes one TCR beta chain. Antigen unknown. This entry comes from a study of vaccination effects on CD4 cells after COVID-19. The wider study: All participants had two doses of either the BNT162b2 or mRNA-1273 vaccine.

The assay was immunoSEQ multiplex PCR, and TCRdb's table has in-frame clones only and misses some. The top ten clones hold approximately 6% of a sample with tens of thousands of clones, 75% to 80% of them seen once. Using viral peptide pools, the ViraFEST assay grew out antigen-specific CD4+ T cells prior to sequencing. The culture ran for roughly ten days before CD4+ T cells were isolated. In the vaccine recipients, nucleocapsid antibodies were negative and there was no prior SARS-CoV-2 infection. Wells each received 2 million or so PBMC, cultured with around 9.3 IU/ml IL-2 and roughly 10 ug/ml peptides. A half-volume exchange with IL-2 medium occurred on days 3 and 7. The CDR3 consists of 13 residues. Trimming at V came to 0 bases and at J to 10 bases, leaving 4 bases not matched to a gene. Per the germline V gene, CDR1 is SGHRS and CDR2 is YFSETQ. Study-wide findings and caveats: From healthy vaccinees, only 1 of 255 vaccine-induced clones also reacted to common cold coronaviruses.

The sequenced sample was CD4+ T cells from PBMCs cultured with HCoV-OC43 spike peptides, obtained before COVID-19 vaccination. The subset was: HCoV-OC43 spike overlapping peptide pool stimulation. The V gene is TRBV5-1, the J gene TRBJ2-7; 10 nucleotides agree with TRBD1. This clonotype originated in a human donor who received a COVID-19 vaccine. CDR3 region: CASSLAGQGIQYV. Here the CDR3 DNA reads TGCGCCAGCAGCTTGGCGGGACAGGGGATACAGTACGTC.